The clone carrying this TCR beta chain was counted a few times. As yet, its antigen is unknown. The record originates from a study of T-cell memory formation after mild COVID-19. Overall study: Clusters were largely donor specific. Regarding the study as a whole: The CD4+ clones that contracted clustered mainly within CM and EM, and the CD8+ clones concentrated in EMRA. Cross-reactive memory apparently joined, as some responding clones appeared in pre-infection memory.

MiXCR, applied by TCRdb to the 5' RACE reads, yields one record per CDR3 protein. The table shows 350,000 or so distinct CDR3 sequences, with over 10% occurring only once. V was clipped by 2 bases and J by 8 bases, with 12 bases between them. The CDR3 contains 13 residues. What was sequenced was PBMCs or a T cell subset sorted from them (not recorded which). This sequence originates from a man aged 18 to 29 who had mild COVID-19 (a few samples of this study predate the infection). Cell type and time point are not known. This chain uses TRBV12-3 or TRBV12-4 with TRBJ1-2; no firm D call. In DNA, the CDR3 is TGTGCCAGCAGTTTATACAGCATTGAAGGCTACACCTTC. Translated: CASSLYSIEGYTF.